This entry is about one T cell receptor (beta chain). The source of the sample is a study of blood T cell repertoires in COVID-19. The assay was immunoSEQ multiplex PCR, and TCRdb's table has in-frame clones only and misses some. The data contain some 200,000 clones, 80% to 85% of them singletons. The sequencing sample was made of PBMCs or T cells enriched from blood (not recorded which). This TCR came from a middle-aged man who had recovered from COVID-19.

The CDR3 DNA follows: TGTGCCATCAGTGACCAATCCTCTGGAAACACCATATATTTT. Translation gives CAISDQSSGNTIYF. The genes are TRBV10-3 and TRBJ1-3; unclear D gene. V dropped 3 bases and J dropped 0 bases, with 6 bases sitting between them. CDR3 size: 14 residues. In germline, CDR1 is ENHRY, CDR2 SYGVKD.